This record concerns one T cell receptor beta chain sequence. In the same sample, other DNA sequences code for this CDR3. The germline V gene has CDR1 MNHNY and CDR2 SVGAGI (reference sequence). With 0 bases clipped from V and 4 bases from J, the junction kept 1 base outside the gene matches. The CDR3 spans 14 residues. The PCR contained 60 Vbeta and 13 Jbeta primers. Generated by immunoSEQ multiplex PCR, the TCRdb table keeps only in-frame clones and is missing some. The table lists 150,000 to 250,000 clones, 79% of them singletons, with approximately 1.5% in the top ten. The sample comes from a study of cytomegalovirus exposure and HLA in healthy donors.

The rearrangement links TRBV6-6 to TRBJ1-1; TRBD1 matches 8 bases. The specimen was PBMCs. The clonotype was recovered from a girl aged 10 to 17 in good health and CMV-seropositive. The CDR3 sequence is CASSYSTGGTEAFF. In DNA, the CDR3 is TGTGCCAGCAGTTACTCAACAGGGGGCACTGAAGCTTTCTTT.